This T cell receptor beta chain came from a study of blood T cell repertoires in COVID-19. Only in-frame clones appear in the TCRdb table, and some are missing; sequencing was by immunoSEQ multiplex PCR. The sample has about 380,000 clones, more than 75% seen once. Recovered participants had two consecutive negative NP/OP PCR tests, healthcare professional clearance, or symptom resolution. The CDR3 runs to 16 residues. The germline gives CDR1 SGHNT, CDR2 YYREEE (reference sequence). The junction had 9 bases not matched to a gene; V was cut back by 0 bases and J by 3 bases. The TCR sequence derives from a woman in her twenties or thirties who had recovered from COVID-19. The sample consisted of PBMCs or T cells enriched from blood (not recorded which). V is TRBV5-4 and J is TRBJ2-7; TRBD2 matches at 7 bases. The CDR3 DNA reads TGTGCCAGCAGCTTGGCGACGACTAGCTCGTACTACGAGCAGTACTTC. Amino acid sequence: CASSLATTSSYYEQYF.